This T cell receptor beta chain was identified in a study of shared clonotypes between healthy human individuals. This clone has a single count. What it binds is not known. Data came from immunoSEQ multiplex PCR; TCRdb stores just in-frame clones and leaves some out. The sample records a few million clones, under 95% being singletons. Study results and caveats: Rarefaction showed sorted-subset sequencing was incomplete despite large depth. The low donor count limited represented genetic and exposure-history diversity. With four donors compared, around 5.4% of naive CD4 clonotypes were shared.

This CDR3 is 15 amino acids long. Germline V CDR1 and CDR2: SGHVS, FQNEAQ. V was trimmed by 5 bases and J by 2 bases, leaving 15 bases between them. This chain connects TRBV7-8 to TRBJ1-2, with D possibly TRBD1 on 6 matching bases. Sequencing input: naive CD4+ T cells from PBMCs. Subset here: CD45RA+ positively selected. The TCR sequence derives from a man aged 18 to 29 in good health. Some clones in this sample may be carry-over from other donors' samples. DNA for the CDR3: TGTGCCAGCAGCCCCAGGACAGTACGAAACTATGGCTACACCTTC. Its translation: CASSPRTVRNYGYTF.